This T cell receptor (beta chain) was sequenced for a study of Ad26.COV2.S vaccination and SARS-CoV-2 variants (dated by TCRdb to the early 2020s). With respect to the entire study: Donors in the vaccine arm were drawn from COV1001, a multicentre, randomized, double-blind, placebo-controlled phase I-IIa trial testing Ad26.COV2.S in healthy adults. The TCR-sequenced set comprised about 32 samples: around 20 Ad26.COV2.S vaccine recipients, 5 placebo recipients and 8 SARS-CoV-2 convalescent individuals. The specificity and breadth of SARS-CoV-2-reactive T cell receptors after Ad26.COV2.S vaccination were assessed by TCRbeta repertoire sequencing. Blinding of investigators to trial group allocation was maintained during experiments and outcome assessment. Trial participants were randomized into five groups of five: low-dose or high-dose Ad26.COV2.S given once or twice, or placebo on both occasions. Ad26.COV2.S was given intramuscularly at 5x10^10 or 1x10^11 viral particles, as a single shot or as two shots 56 days apart. The research as a whole found: After vaccination, spike-specific CD8+ and CD4+ T cell responses were reported to show substantial breadth. According to the authors, total T cell responses may have been underestimated by the TCR breadth and depth analyses. Comparable non-spike TCR breadth was observed between vaccine and placebo recipients, consistent with only spike being contained in the vaccine. The study was not powered to compare responses between vaccine doses or regimens. Ad26.COV2.S recipients had higher spike-specific TCR breadth than placebo recipients (P = 0.0014).

This clone was found once. This receptor's antigen is unknown. Base-call qualities are not available, and no considerably larger clone is one nucleotide away. According to the study, the label for this sample's treatment or condition signals: around 19 received Ad26.COV2.S at low or high dose, single or two shots; several received placebo; per-sample allocation not given. Repertoires of vaccine and placebo recipients were sequenced from samples taken on day 63 after the first injection. In Cohort 1b, 20 to 25 adults aged 18-55 years were enrolled at a single site in Boston, USA, between 29 July and 7 August 2020. Ad26.COV2.S was a replication-incompetent adenovirus type 26 vector expressing a prefusion-stabilized SARS-CoV-2 spike protein from the original Wuhan strain. V is pared back by 1 base and J by 8 bases, with 10 bases lying between the germline termini. The CDR3 spans 13 residues, from the cysteine through the phenylalanine. CDR3 DNA only is kept here, 39 bases in frame from base 1. Taken from the germline V gene, the CDR1 and CDR2 loops are KGHDR and SFDVKD.

The immunoSEQ Assay was the method used to sequence TCRbeta CDR3 regions. After extraction, genomic DNA underwent amplification by bias-controlled multiplex PCR, followed by high-throughput sequencing. The authors' analysis ran thus. To quantify the absolute abundance of every unique TCRbeta CDR3 region, sequences were collapsed and filtered. Usable DNA was measured by amplifying reference genes present in all nucleated cells, and TCRbeta template counts were normalized to that usable DNA to estimate T cell fraction. Repertoire TCRs were annotated as SARS-CoV-2-specific by exact matching of V gene, CDR3 amino acid sequence and J gene to a known reactive TCR set. The reference SARS-CoV-2 TCR set was obtained from MIRA and was filtered for enrichment in COVID-19-positive ImmuneCODE repertoires, whereby public or cross-reactive TCRs were removed. Using the MIRA antigens, annotated TCRs were further analysed by specific ORF or by position within an ORF. Breadth was defined as annotated unique rearrangements over total unique productive rearrangements; depth was the summed frequency of those rearrangements. Group comparisons of TCR breadth used two-sided Wilcoxon rank-sum tests. What TCRdb holds here is the immuneACCESS table cut down to in-frame rearrangements. Part of the clones is not present; checked against another copy, under half of the missing clones reflect an unresolved V gene, and the others are unexplained. The V and J calls and clone size are taken from that table; D and trimming were inferred from the DNA. The sample profile shows about 460,000 clones; 89% of them were found once. The top ten constitute 1.5% to 2% of the sample.

Rearrangement joined TRBV24-1 to TRBJ1-2; 5 matching bases give a weak D call of TRBD1. The TCR originated in a person aged 18-60 years who received the Ad26.COV2.S COVID-19 vaccine or a placebo. The sequenced sample was peripheral blood, obtained in a trial of Ad26.COV2.S vaccine versus placebo. DNA sequence: TGTGCCACCAGTGATTTCCTCAGGGTAGGCTACACCTTC. The translation is CATSDFLRVGYTF.